Sequencing of this T cell receptor (beta chain) was carried out in a study of T-cell reconstitution after alpha-beta-depleted transplantation in children. Study-level results: About two months after transplant, alpha-beta T cells reportedly came from several hundred expanded graft clones. T-cell numbers and diversity, one year after transplant, stemmed largely from T cells that were newly produced.

As it was prepared, the TCRbeta library received unique molecular identifiers. TCRdb fed the PCR reads into MiXCR, producing one record per CDR3 protein. The sample yields about 980,000 distinct CDR3 sequences, about 31% seen once. The CDR3 extends over 12 amino acids. V was trimmed by 6 bases and J by 9 bases, leaving 12 bases between them. In the case of this clonotype: What it binds is not known.

The source of this sequence is a boy under three years old who had a stem cell transplant for SCID, so the T cells may come from the graft donor. Material: PBMCs, mostly from graft donor cells, obtained 360 days after TCRalphabeta/CD19-depleted stem cell transplant. The rearrangement uses TRBV12-3 or TRBV12-4 and TRBJ2-1; possibly TRBD1 for D (6 bases). The CDR3 sequence is CASSVQGFEQFF. In DNA form, the CDR3 reads TGTGCCAGCAGCGTACAGGGATTTGAGCAGTTCTTC.